The 15 T cell receptor beta chains below were found in one sample sequenced in a study of cytomegalovirus exposure and HLA in healthy donors. It was with 60 Vbeta and 13 Jbeta primers that the PCR ran. Some clones are missing from TCRdb's copy, which holds only in-frame ones; the method was immunoSEQ multiplex PCR. This repertoire shows some 250,000 clones, about 81% found once; its top ten account for around 5.4%. The specimen was PBMCs. The receptor source for this set is a woman aged 40 to 50 in good health and CMV-seropositive.

The chain recombines TRBV19 with TRBJ2-5, with TRBD1 as a possible D gene (7 bases). The CDR3 is made up of 14 amino acids. The V end lost 10 bases, the J end lost 5 bases, and 20 bases lay between the germline ends. Germline CDR1 LNHDA, CDR2 SQIVND (reference sequence). The CDR3 protein is CATSNRGGEETQYF. CDR3 nucleotide sequence: TGTGCCACCTCGAACAGGGGAGGAGAGGAGACCCAGTACTTC.

V usage is TRBV11-3 and J usage is TRBJ2-5; D possibly corresponds to TRBD1 (5 bases). V dropped 5 bases and J dropped 5 bases, with 15 bases sitting between them. The CDR3 totals 14 residues. CDR1 and CDR2 (germline): SGHNT, YENEEA. DNA of the CDR3: TGTGCCAGCAGCAAGGCAGGGATCGTGGAGACCCAGTACTTC. Translation gives CASSKAGIVETQYF.

V and J are TRBV11-2 and TRBJ1-5, with D uncertain. Germline V gene sequence: CDR1 SGHAT, CDR2 FQNNGV. The CDR3 sequence is 16 residues long. The germline V and J ends were trimmed by 0 bases and 11 bases, with 20 bases remaining between them. The CDR3 region has the DNA TGTGCCAGCAGCTTAGAGGGCCCGAGCGGATCGTCGGCCCAGCATTTT. Translating it yields CASSLEGPSGSSAQHF.

This rearrangement joins TRBV5-4 to TRBJ2-5; the match to TRBD2 covers 8 bases. The V gene end was trimmed by 3 bases and the J gene end by 4 bases; junction bases not matched to a gene: 8. CDR1 SGHNT and CDR2 YYREEE come from the germline V gene (reference sequence). The CDR3 loop spans 15 amino acids. In nucleotides, the CDR3 is TGTGCCAGCAGCTCCCCCGGGACTAGAGGAGAGACCCAGTACTTC. Its translation is CASSSPGTRGETQYF.

V usage is TRBV5-1 and J usage is TRBJ1-1; TRBD1 matches 12 bases. Germline-derived CDR1 and CDR2 are SGHRS and YFSETQ. After removal of 5 bases from V and 4 bases from J, the junction contained 6 bases not matched to a gene. This CDR3 spans 15 amino acids. The CDR3 loop is CASRRGTGGVTEAFF. CDR3 DNA sequence: TGCGCCAGCAGGAGGGGGACAGGGGGCGTCACTGAAGCTTTCTTT.

V is TRBV5-6 and J is TRBJ2-3; D call uncertain. Germline CDR1 is SGHDT and CDR2 is YYEEEE. The CDR3 totals 13 residues. V was trimmed by 4 bases and J by 4 bases, leaving 10 bases between them. CDR3 DNA sequence: TGTGCCAGCAGCCAATACCGAGCAGATACGCAGTATTTT. Amino acid sequence: CASSQYRADTQYF.

A note on this clone: Within the sample, other DNA sequences also encode this same CDR3. The chain employs TRBV9 and TRBJ1-1; 9 bases line up with TRBD1. Germline V CDR1 and CDR2: SGDLS, YYNGEE. The CDR3 runs to 14 residues. J gave up 4 bases and V 0 bases, and 1 base lay outside the gene matches. The CDR3 DNA reads as TGTGCCAGCAGCGTAGGACAGGGGGGCACTGAAGCTTTCTTT. Amino acid sequence: CASSVGQGGTEAFF. Based on the CDR3 plus reference TRBV9 and TRBJ1-1, the full variable domain is DSGVTQTPKHLITATGQRVTLRCSPRSGDLSVYWYQQSLDQGLQFLIQYYNGEERAKGNILERFSAQQFPDLHSELNLSSLELGDSALYFCASSVGQGGTEAFFGQGTRLTVV.

This clone was picked up a small number of times. V is TRBV4-3 and J is TRBJ2-7; 9 bases map to TRBD1. Trimming took 2 bases from V and 2 from J; bases not matched to a gene: 4. The CDR3 is 15 residues long. Germline V gene lookup returns CDR1 LGHNA and CDR2 YSLEER. CDR3 nucleotides: TGCGCCAGCAGCCAAAGGACAGGGGACCCCTACGAGCAGTACTTC. This translates into CASSQRTGDPYEQYF.

Concerning this clone: The junction does not match germline at one end; this may be a read error. This chain uses TRBV7-7 with TRBJ2-5; TRBD2 agrees at 11 bases. Germline lookup yields CDR1 SSHAT and CDR2 FNYEAQ (reference sequence). The CDR3 length is 17 residues. CDR3 sequence: CASSTGLAGGYQETQYF. The DNA for the CDR3 is TGTGCTAGCAGTACGGGGCTAGCGGGAGGTTATCAAGAGACCCAGTACTTC. The entire variable domain, with the rest obtained from reference TRBV7-7 and TRBJ2-5, is as follows: GAGVSQSPRYKVTKRGQDVTLRCDPISSHATLYWYQQALGQGPEFLTYFNYEAQPDKSGLPSDRFSAERPEGSISTLTIQRTEQRDSAMYRCASSTGLAGGYQETQYFGPGTRLLVL.

The V call is TRBV19, the J call TRBJ2-2; tentative D call: TRBD1 (6 bases). The CDR3 length is 16 residues. Germline-derived CDR1 and CDR2 are LNHDA and SQIVND (reference sequence). Trimming took off 7 bases at V and 3 bases at J, with 18 bases between the two ends. The CDR3 loop reads CASTSRGQIHTGELFF. CDR3 DNA: TGTGCCAGTACCTCTCGAGGACAGATCCACACCGGGGAGCTGTTTTTT.

V and J are TRBV4-1 and TRBJ1-2; D may be TRBD1 (5 bases). CDR1 MGHRA and CDR2 YSYEKL come from the germline V gene. V dropped 2 bases and J dropped 0 bases, with 19 bases sitting between them. The CDR3 runs to 18 residues. The CDR3 is CASSQWGVRRKSNYGYTF. The DNA of the CDR3 is TGCGCCAGCAGCCAATGGGGGGTGCGGCGTAAATCTAACTATGGCTACACCTTC.

The V call is TRBV5-1, the J call TRBJ2-1; TRBD2 matches 15 bases. The V gene's germline CDR1 is SGHRS and CDR2 YFSETQ. V was clipped by 3 bases and J by 9 bases; unmatched bases: 4. The CDR3 sequence is 15 residues long. CDR3 nucleotide sequence: TGCGCCAGCAGCTGGACTAGCGGGGGGGTCGGTGAGCAGTTCTTC. Encoded protein: CASSWTSGGVGEQFF.

The rearrangement links TRBV30 to TRBJ2-3; TRBD2 agrees at 8 bases. There are 14 residues in the CDR3. Looked up from germline, CDR1 is GTSNPN and CDR2 is SVGIG (reference sequence). V gave up 8 bases and J gave up 5 bases; unmatched junction bases: 12. CDR3 residues: CARKDSGEVDTQYF. CDR3 bases: TGTGCCCGTAAGGATAGCGGGGAGGTAGATACGCAGTATTTT.

The V gene is TRBV6-5, the J gene TRBJ2-5, with a weak D call TRBD1 (5 bases). Germline V CDR1 and CDR2: MNHEY, SVGAGI. The CDR3 spans 14 residues. Trimming took 5 bases from V and 1 from J, leaving 11 bases between them. The CDR3 region has the DNA TGTGCCAGCAGTACGACAGATGTCCAAGAGACCCAGTACTTC. This sequence encodes CASSTTDVQETQYF.

The CDR3 DNA follows: TGTGCCAGCAGCTTGGGGCCCGGGGGATCTGAAGCTTTCTTT. Translating gives CASSLGPGGSEAFF. The chain has TRBV5-4 and TRBJ1-1; TRBD1 might be the D (5 bases). CDR1 and CDR2 (germline): SGHNT, YYREEE (reference sequence). The CDR3 has 14 amino acids. V was shortened by 0 bases and J by 6 bases, with 12 bases between the two germline ends. Full variable domain (rest looked up from reference TRBV5-4 and TRBJ1-1): ETGVTQSPTHLIKTRGQQVTLRCSSQSGHNTVSWYQQALGQGPQFIFQYYREEENGRGNFPPRFSGLQFPNYSSELNVNALELDDSALYLCASSLGPGGSEAFFGQGTRLTVV.